The clone carrying this T cell receptor (beta chain) showed up many times. The sample originates from a study of T cells in Graves' hyperthyroidism and ophthalmopathy. Looking at the study overall: At the time of initial diagnosis and before any treatment, peripheral blood was collected.

Individuals with ophthalmopathy presented a Clinical Activity Score of at least 3, a NOSPECS grade of at least 4 and a duration under 3 months. A roughly 10 ml volume of fresh peripheral blood provided the PBMCs. There were TCR beta CDR3 regions amplified from RNA transcripts. In the first-round RT-PCR of the TCR CDR3, the HTBI primer set was used. TCRdb analysed the multiplex PCR reads with MiXCR anew, one entry per CDR3 protein. The sample contains under 550,000 distinct CDR3 sequences, 15% to 20% of which appear only once. The CDR3 loop spans 12 amino acids. V was shortened by 0 bases and J by 10 bases, with 10 bases between the two germline ends. Germline CDR1 DFQATT, CDR2 SNEGSKA (reference sequence).

The source of this sequence is a man aged 40-50 years with Graves' ophthalmopathy. Sequences were obtained from blood. This rearrangement joins TRBV20-1 to TRBJ2-1; D ambiguous. CDR3 coding DNA: TGCAGTGCTAGAGACACCCAATTAGAGCAGTTCTTC. Its translation: CSARDTQLEQFF.